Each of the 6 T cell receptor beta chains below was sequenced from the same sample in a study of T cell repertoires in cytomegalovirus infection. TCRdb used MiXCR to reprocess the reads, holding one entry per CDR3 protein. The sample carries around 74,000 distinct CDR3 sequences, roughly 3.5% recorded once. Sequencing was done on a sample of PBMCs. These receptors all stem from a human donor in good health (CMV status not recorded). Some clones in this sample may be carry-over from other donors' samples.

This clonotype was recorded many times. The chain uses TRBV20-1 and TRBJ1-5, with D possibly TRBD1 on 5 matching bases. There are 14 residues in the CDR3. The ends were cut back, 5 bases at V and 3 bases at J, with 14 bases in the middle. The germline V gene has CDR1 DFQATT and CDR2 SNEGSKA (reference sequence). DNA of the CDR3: TGCAGTGCTCGACCGGACACGGTCAATCAGCCCCAGCATTTT. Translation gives CSARPDTVNQPQHF.

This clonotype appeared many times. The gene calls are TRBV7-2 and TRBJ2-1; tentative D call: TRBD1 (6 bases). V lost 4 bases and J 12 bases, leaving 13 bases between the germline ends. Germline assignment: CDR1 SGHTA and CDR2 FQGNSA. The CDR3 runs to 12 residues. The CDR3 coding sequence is TGTGCCAGCAGCTCTATAACAGGGCGGCAGTTCTTC. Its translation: CASSSITGRQFF. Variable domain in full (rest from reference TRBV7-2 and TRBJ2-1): GAGVSQSPSNKVTEKGKDVELRCDPISGHTALYWYRQSLGQGLEFLIYFQGNSAPDKSGLPSDRFSAERTGGSVSTLTIQRTQQEDSAVYLCASSSITGRQFFGPGTRLTVL.

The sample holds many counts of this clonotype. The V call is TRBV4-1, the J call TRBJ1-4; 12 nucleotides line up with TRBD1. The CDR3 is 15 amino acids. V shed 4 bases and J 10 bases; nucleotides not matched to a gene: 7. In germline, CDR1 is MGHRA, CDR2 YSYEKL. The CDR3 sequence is CASSPLGTGGRKLFF. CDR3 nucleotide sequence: TGCGCCAGCAGCCCCCTTGGGACAGGGGGCCGAAAACTGTTTTTT.

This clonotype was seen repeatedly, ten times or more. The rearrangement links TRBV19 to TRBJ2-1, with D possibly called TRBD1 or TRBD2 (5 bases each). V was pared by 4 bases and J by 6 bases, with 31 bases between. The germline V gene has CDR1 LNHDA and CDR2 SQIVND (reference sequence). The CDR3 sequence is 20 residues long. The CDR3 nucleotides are TGTGCCAGTAGTACCGGACCCGGGACGGATGCCCCTGTTAGGTCCAATGAGCAGTTCTTC. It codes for CASSTGPGTDAPVRSNEQFF.

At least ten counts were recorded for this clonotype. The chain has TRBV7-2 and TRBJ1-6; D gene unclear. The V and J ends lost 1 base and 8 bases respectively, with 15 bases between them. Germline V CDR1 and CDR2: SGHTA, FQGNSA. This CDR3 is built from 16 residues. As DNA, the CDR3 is TGTGCCAGCAGCTTAGTCCTTGGGCTTTTGTATTCACCCCTCCACTTT. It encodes CASSLVLGLLYSPLHF.

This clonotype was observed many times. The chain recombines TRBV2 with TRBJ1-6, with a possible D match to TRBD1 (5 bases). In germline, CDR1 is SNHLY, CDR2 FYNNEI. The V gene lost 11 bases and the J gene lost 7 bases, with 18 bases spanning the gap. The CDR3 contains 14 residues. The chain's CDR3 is CAGGNKRKNSPLHF. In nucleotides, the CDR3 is TGTGCCGGGGGGAATAAGCGGAAGAATTCACCCCTCCACTTT.